The 16 T cell receptor beta chains listed next were all sequenced from one sample in a study of response to subunit inactivated influenza vaccine (dated by TCRdb to 2016 to 2018). The library was generated by RT-PCR. Sequencing took place on an Illumina HiSeq 2500. TCRdb reran the public reads through fastp at Q25 and MiXCR, keeping productive beta chains. Rows with one shared CDR3 protein collapse into an entry with the most common genes and DNA. The sample table holds about 570,000 distinct CDR3 sequences, of which 11% were seen once. Approximately 11% of the sample is taken by the ten largest. This same sample was also part of a study on T cells expressing NK-cell markers. As that second study puts it: The TCR beta cDNA libraries were made using 5'RACE template switching, a step that added both a universal primer site and unique molecular identifiers.

Sample: PBMCs from blood, taken on the day of vaccination. These receptors came from a man in his forties or fifties who received an inactivated influenza vaccine. Donor details come from another sample of the same person, matched by shared clones.

This clonotype was recorded a few times. V gene TRBV5-4 combines with J gene TRBJ1-4; TRBD1 matches at 11 bases. CDR3 size: 14 residues. Germline V lookup: CDR1 SGHNT, CDR2 YYREEE (reference sequence). The V and J ends lost 2 bases and 8 bases, in that order; junction bases with no gene match: 2. The CDR3 DNA sequence: TGTGCCAGCAGCTTCAGGGACAGGGGGGAAAAACTGTTTTTT. It codes for CASSFRDRGEKLFF. The whole variable domain, filled in from reference TRBV5-4 and TRBJ1-4, reads ETGVTQSPTHLIKTRGQQVTLRCSSQSGHNTVSWYQQALGQGPQFIFQYYREEENGRGNFPPRFSGLQFPNYSSELNVNALELDDSALYLCASSFRDRGEKLFFGSGTQLSVL.

The chain joins TRBV2 to TRBJ2-5; TRBD2 might be the D (6 bases). Trimming took off 6 bases at V and 4 bases at J, with 9 bases between the two ends. The CDR3 length is 12 residues. Looked up from germline, CDR1 is SNHLY and CDR2 is FYNNEI. CDR3 sequence (DNA): TGTGCCAGCAGGCCAGCGGGAGAGACCCAGTACTTC. Translating it yields CASRPAGETQYF.

This clonotype was counted ten times or more. The J gene is TRBJ2-3, the V gene TRBV11-2; TRBD2 matches at 11 bases. The CDR3 spans 20 residues. Germline CDR1 SGHAT, CDR2 FQNNGV. V trimming: 1 base; J trimming: 4 bases; junction bases outside the gene matches: 16. The CDR3 spells CASSLVFAGLAAPYADTQYF. CDR3 DNA: TGTGCCAGCAGCTTAGTCTTTGCGGGACTAGCGGCCCCATATGCAGATACGCAGTATTTT.

This clonotype has more than one count but fewer than ten. This rearrangement joins TRBV18 to TRBJ2-3, with D possibly matching TRBD2 (5 bases). The CDR3 has 18 residues. Looked up from germline, CDR1 is KGHSH and CDR2 is LQKENI. Trimming stripped 3 bases from V and 4 bases from J, with 23 bases between. The chain's CDR3 is CASSPVRTEDVRADTQYF. Written as DNA, the CDR3 is TGTGCCAGCTCACCCGTTCGGACGGAAGACGTGCGGGCAGATACGCAGTATTTT.

This clonotype was seen ten or more times. This chain joins TRBV7-2 and TRBJ1-1; the D is unclear. The CDR3 covers 15 residues. CDR1 and CDR2 (germline): SGHTA, FQGNSA. Trimming cost V 2 bases and J 5 bases, with 15 bases left between them. CDR3 sequence reads: CASSLSPYGSTEAFF. As DNA, the CDR3 is TGTGCCAGCAGCTTATCCCCGTATGGTAGTACTGAAGCTTTCTTT.

This rearrangement joins TRBV20-1 to TRBJ2-3; unclear D gene. Per the germline V gene, CDR1 is DFQATT and CDR2 is SNEGSKA (reference sequence). V was shortened by 5 bases and J by 5 bases, with 29 bases between the two germline ends. The CDR3 has 18 residues. The CDR3 nucleotides are TGCAGTGCTGCATCAACCAAAACCCGTATGGTTGGGGTAGATACGCAGTATTTT. It encodes CSAASTKTRMVGVDTQYF.

This chain uses TRBV7-8 with TRBJ2-5; 10 bases match TRBD2. Germline V gene sequence: CDR1 SGHVS, CDR2 FQNEAQ. Unmatched junction bases numbered 7, after V lost 4 bases and J lost 5 bases. The CDR3 is 15 residues long. The CDR3 sequence: CASSSAGGPLETQYF. CDR3 nucleotide sequence: TGTGCCAGCAGCTCAGCGGGAGGGCCGTTGGAGACCCAGTACTTC. Looking up the rest from reference TRBV7-8 and TRBJ2-5 gives the full variable domain: GAGVSQSPRYKVAKRGQDVALRCDPISGHVSLFWYQQALGQGPEFLTYFQNEAQLDKSGLPSDRFFAERPEGSVSTLKIQRTQQEDSAVYLCASSSAGGPLETQYFGPGTRLLVL.

There are a few counts of this clonotype. The rearrangement joins TRBV4-2 to TRBJ2-5, with D tentatively TRBD1 or TRBD2 (5 bases each). The ends were cut back, 1 base at V and 2 bases at J, with 8 bases in the middle. This CDR3 contains 14 residues. Germline CDR1 reads LGHNA; CDR2 reads YNFKEQ. CDR3 in amino acids: CASSQGGEQETQYF. In DNA form, the CDR3 reads TGTGCCAGCAGCCAAGGAGGGGAGCAAGAGACCCAGTACTTC.

The CDR3 nucleotides read TGTGCCATCAGTGAGTCTGTTGGGCAGGGAGGAGAGACCCAGTACTTC. It yields the protein CAISESVGQGGETQYF. The chain recombines TRBV10-3 with TRBJ2-5; a possible D gene is TRBD2 (6 bases). CDR1 is ENHRY and CDR2 is SYGVKD in the germline V gene. The V and J ends lost 0 bases and 4 bases respectively, with 15 bases between them. The CDR3 has 16 amino acids.

There are a few counts of this clonotype. The chain is built from TRBV4-2 and TRBJ2-3; D is unclear. The CDR3 contains 15 residues. The germline V and J ends were trimmed by 3 bases and 0 bases, with 10 bases remaining between them. Germline CDR1 reads LGHNA; CDR2 reads YNFKEQ. Written as DNA, the CDR3 is TGTGCCAGCAGCCATAGTCGTGGTAGCACAGATACGCAGTATTTT. Translated: CASSHSRGSTDTQYF.

V and J are TRBV24-1 and TRBJ2-7; 10 nucleotides line up with TRBD2. Germline V gene sequence: CDR1 KGHDR, CDR2 SFDVKD. The CDR3 sequence is 17 residues long. The J segment lost 2 bases and the V segment lost 2 bases, leaving 8 bases of the junction unmatched. This CDR3 reads CATSDSKGLAEAYEQYF. The CDR3 coding sequence is TGTGCCACCAGTGATTCAAAAGGACTAGCGGAAGCCTACGAGCAGTACTTC.

This clonotype appeared a few times. The chain has TRBV6-2 or TRBV6-3 and TRBJ2-7; possible D gene TRBD1, 7 bases. Germline CDR1 MNHEY, CDR2 SVGEGT. The CDR3 extends over 14 amino acids. V lost 6 bases, J lost 3 bases, and 15 bases lay in between. The chain's CDR3 is CASRRQGGNYEQYF. CDR3 DNA sequence: TGTGCCAGCAGGCGACAGGGAGGAAACTACGAGCAGTACTTC.

The chain carries TRBV20-1 and TRBJ1-5; perhaps TRBD1 as D (5 bases). V lost 3 bases, J lost 1 base, and 16 bases lay in between. The CDR3 covers 16 residues. From germline, CDR1 is DFQATT and CDR2 SNEGSKA (reference sequence). The CDR3 region is CSARSRQGQSNQPQHF. DNA for the CDR3: TGCAGTGCTAGGAGCCGCCAGGGCCAAAGCAATCAGCCCCAGCATTTT.

The J gene is TRBJ2-7, the V gene TRBV5-4; possible D gene TRBD2, 6 bases. V was trimmed by 3 bases and J by 3 bases, leaving 13 bases between them. Germline CDR1 is SGHNT and CDR2 is YYREEE (reference sequence). This CDR3 contains 14 residues. The CDR3 spells CASSSQGRRYEQYF. In nucleotides, the CDR3 is TGTGCCAGCAGCTCACAAGGGAGGCGCTACGAGCAGTACTTC.

This clonotype was observed a handful of times. The chain joins TRBV15 to TRBJ2-2, with D uncertain. Trimming cost V 4 bases and J 6 bases, with 3 bases left between them. The CDR3 extends over 11 amino acids. The germline V gene encodes CDR1 LNHNV and CDR2 YYDKDF (reference sequence). The CDR3: CATSNAGELFF. For the CDR3, the DNA is TGTGCCACCAGCAACGCCGGGGAGCTGTTTTTT.

This clonotype was observed a few times. V gene TRBV4-2 combines with J gene TRBJ2-5, with 10 bases matching TRBD2. Germline V gene data show CDR1 as LGHNA and CDR2 as YNFKEQ. V was pared by 0 bases and J by 11 bases, with 9 bases of the junction left unmatched. The CDR3 spans 15 residues. The chain's CDR3 is CASSQDGASGGRQYF. CDR3 DNA sequence: TGTGCCAGCAGCCAAGATGGAGCTAGCGGGGGCCGGCAGTACTTC.